This T cell receptor (beta chain) was captured in a study of shared clonotypes between healthy human individuals. This CDR3 contains 18 residues. Genomic DNA (from each subset) was split evenly across several immunoSEQ plates. Methods used by the authors: Owing to the provision of junction-only sequences devoid of quality scores by immunoSEQ, filtering differed. Some clones are missing from TCRdb's copy, which holds only in-frame ones; the method was immunoSEQ multiplex PCR. That table is the source of V, J and clone size, and D and trimming were worked out from the DNA. The sample lists hundreds of thousands of clones, 90% to 95% seen once, with over 0.1% in the top ten. In the naive CD8 group, cells lacked CD45RO and were positively selected for CCR7, so terminally differentiated effector memory CD45RA+ cells were left out.

This sequence joins TRBV21-1 and TRBJ2-2; the D call TRBD1 from the table was never checked on the DNA. TRBV21-1 is termed a pseudogene. Specimen: naive CD8+ T cells sorted from blood. The clonotype comes from a woman in her twenties or thirties in good health. The CDR3: CASTDQQGYGAKNGELFF. The CDR3 DNA reads TGTGCCAGCACCGACCAGCAGGGGTACGGGGCAAAGAACGGGGAGCTGTTTTTT.